This TCR beta chain was sequenced in a study of blood T cells in healthy people across ages. Trimming removed 2 bases from V and 2 bases from J, with 12 bases in between. Germline V gives CDR1 SGHRS, CDR2 YFSETQ. The CDR3 contains 15 residues. Study-level findings and limits: Samples with more naive T cells showed higher observed beta diversity.

Isolated PBMCs totaled at least 6.5 million in each sample. The total RNA that was extracted per sample amounted to at least 6 micrograms. The authors ran a second PCR of about 7 to 11 cycles using a sample-barcoded 5' primer and a J-beta primer mix. CDR3-containing paired-end reads numbering at least 2.5 million came from each sample. TCRdb passed the 5' RACE reads through MiXCR, listing each CDR3 protein once. The data contain approximately 1,100,000 distinct CDR3 sequences, 35% to 50% of them seen just once; the ten biggest clones take up 18%. Concerning this clonotype: The antigen is unknown.

The source material was blood. The V call is TRBV5-1, the J call TRBJ2-3; weak D call: TRBD2 (5 bases). The clonotype originates from a woman aged 60-70 years in good health. This chain's CDR3 is CASSFQAALTDTQYF. The CDR3 DNA sequence: TGCGCCAGCAGCTTCCAAGCGGCCCTCACAGATACGCAGTATTTT.